The next 24 T cell receptor beta chains were all read from a single sample in a study of cytomegalovirus exposure and HLA in healthy donors. The study ran its PCR with 60 Vbeta and 13 Jbeta primers. Sequencing used immunoSEQ multiplex PCR; TCRdb keeps in-frame clones, though not all of them. Of 120,000 to 150,000 clones detected, less than 80% appear once; the ten largest clones hold 8.8%. Source material: PBMCs. These receptors all stem from a woman in her forties or fifties in good health and CMV-seropositive.

The chain recombines TRBV6-5 with TRBJ1-5, with 9 bases lining up with TRBD1. The germline gives CDR1 MNHEY, CDR2 SVGAGI. The V segment lost 5 bases and the J segment 5 bases; nucleotides outside the gene matches: 7. This CDR3 is built from 15 residues. CDR3 amino acids: CASSPKRDRDQPQHF. Here the CDR3 DNA reads TGTGCCAGCAGTCCTAAAAGGGACAGGGATCAGCCCCAGCATTTT.

The rearrangement uses TRBV27 and TRBJ2-5; 8 bases are shared with TRBD2. The CDR3 sequence is 16 residues long. J gave up 5 bases and V 2 bases, and 10 bases lay outside the gene matches. CDR1 and CDR2 (germline): MNHEY, SMNVEV (reference sequence). In DNA form, the CDR3 reads TGTGCCAGCAGTTTAGGGAGTTCGGGGGGGACGGAGACCCAGTACTTC. Translating it yields CASSLGSSGGTETQYF.

The chain joins TRBV7-2 to TRBJ2-3; D ambiguous. Germline loops: CDR1 SGHTA, CDR2 FQGNSA. The length of the CDR3 is 13 residues. V was shortened by 3 bases and J by 4 bases, with 8 bases between the two germline ends. CDR3 region: CASSFSSSDTQYF. CDR3 sequence (DNA): TGTGCCAGCAGCTTTTCCTCCTCAGATACGCAGTATTTT.

This rearrangement joins TRBV6-5 to TRBJ1-2; 9 bases agree with TRBD1. The length of the CDR3 is 14 residues. The germline V gene has CDR1 MNHEY and CDR2 SVGAGI. J gave up 7 bases and V 0 bases, and 3 bases lay outside the gene matches. The CDR3 DNA reads as TGTGCCAGCAGTTACTCGCGGACAGGGGCTGGCTACACCTTC. Its translation is CASSYSRTGAGYTF.

Notes on this clone: The same CDR3 arises from other DNA sequences in this sample as well. The V and J genes are TRBV19 and TRBJ1-1; the match to TRBD1 covers 7 bases. In germline, CDR1 is LNHDA, CDR2 SQIVND (reference sequence). V dropped 4 bases and J dropped 3; count of bases not matched to a gene: 5. This CDR3 is 14 amino acids long. The CDR3 nucleotides read TGTGCCAGTAGTAGTACCCAGGGGGACACTGAAGCTTTCTTT. Amino acids: CASSSTQGDTEAFF.

The J gene is TRBJ2-7, the V gene TRBV15, with a weak D call TRBD1 (6 bases). In germline, CDR1 is LNHNV, CDR2 YYDKDF (reference sequence). The length of the CDR3 is 13 residues. V was cut by 3 bases and J by 2 bases, with 8 bases left in between. The CDR3 bases are TGTGCCACCAGCAGGGACAGTACCTACGAGCAGTACTTC. It codes for CATSRDSTYEQYF.

This clone was recorded a few times. The chain uses TRBV5-4 and TRBJ1-3; 7 nucleotides match TRBD1. The CDR3 totals 15 residues. Germline V lookup: CDR1 SGHNT, CDR2 YYREEE (reference sequence). Germline trimming cut 6 bases from V and 0 bases from J; bases unmatched to any gene: 6. The CDR3 sequence is CASNKQGNSGNTIYF. In DNA form, the CDR3 reads TGTGCCAGCAACAAACAGGGGAACTCTGGAAACACCATATATTTT.

This rearrangement joins TRBV5-1 to TRBJ2-7; the D gene is possibly TRBD2 (5 bases). Looked up from germline, CDR1 is SGHRS and CDR2 is YFSETQ. V lost 7 bases and J 0 bases, leaving 14 bases between the germline ends. CDR3 length equals 14 residues. CDR3 sequence: CASSLLRGSYEQYF. CDR3 nucleotides: TGCGCCAGCTCACTCCTACGGGGCTCCTACGAGCAGTACTTC.

The chain joins TRBV6-4 to TRBJ2-7, with a weak D call TRBD1 (5 bases). This CDR3 has 15 amino acids. CDR1 is MRHNA, CDR2 SNTAGT, per germline. V was trimmed by 2 bases and J by 4 bases, leaving 15 bases between them. CDR3 in amino acids: CASSDIRAVEYEQYF. CDR3 sequence (DNA): TGTGCCAGCAGTGACATCAGGGCGGTTGAGTACGAGCAGTACTTC.

The chain couples TRBV6-5 to TRBJ1-2; weak D call: TRBD1 (5 bases). The V and J ends lost 3 bases and 4 bases respectively, with 18 bases between them. Germline CDR1 MNHEY, CDR2 SVGAGI. The CDR3 is 16 residues long. The CDR3 reads CASSYSRRAGSYGYTF. The CDR3 nucleotides read TGTGCCAGCAGTTATTCCCGCCGGGCAGGGTCCTATGGCTACACCTTC.

The rearrangement links TRBV5-1 to TRBJ2-7, with 9 bases fitting TRBD1. Trimming cost V 2 bases and J 6 bases; bases outside gene matches: 9. CDR3 length: 15 amino acids. Germline assignment: CDR1 SGHRS and CDR2 YFSETQ. The chain's CDR3 is CASSFRPGTGREQYF. In DNA form, the CDR3 reads TGCGCCAGCAGCTTCCGTCCCGGGACAGGGCGCGAGCAGTACTTC.

This clone was seen only a few times. The chain employs TRBV11-2 and TRBJ1-5; TRBD1 might be the D (6 bases). V was cut by 5 bases and J by 7 bases, with 9 bases left in between. Germline V gene data show CDR1 as SGHAT and CDR2 as FQNNGV. This CDR3 spans 12 amino acids. CDR3 region: CASSQGPQPQHF. In nucleotides, the CDR3 is TGTGCCAGCAGCCAGGGGCCCCAGCCCCAGCATTTT. The complete variable domain, with remaining parts taken from reference TRBV11-2 and TRBJ1-5, reads EAGVAQSPRYKIIEKRQSVAFWCNPISGHATLYWYQQILGQGPKLLIQFQNNGVVDDSQLPKDRFSAERLKGVDSTLKIQPAKLEDSAVYLCASSQGPQPQHFGDGTRLSIL.

In nucleotides, the CDR3 is TGTGCCAGCAGTTCCCCCCAGGGAAGCTACACCTTC. This encodes CASSSPQGSYTF. This sequence joins TRBV28 and TRBJ1-2; possible D gene TRBD1, 5 bases. The V and J ends lost 4 bases and 9 bases respectively, with 12 bases between them. The CDR3 loop spans 12 amino acids. Germline V gives CDR1 MDHEN, CDR2 SYDVKM.

In this sample, this clone turned up once. The chain carries TRBV28 and TRBJ1-3, with a weak D call TRBD1 (6 bases). Trimming took off 8 bases at V and 2 bases at J, with 19 bases between the two ends. Germline V lookup: CDR1 MDHEN, CDR2 SYDVKM. CDR3 length equals 16 residues. The CDR3 DNA is TGTGCCAGCTACACCTCGGACAGCACGACTGGAAACACCATATATTTT. It is translated as CASYTSDSTTGNTIYF. Based on the CDR3 plus reference TRBV28 and TRBJ1-3, the full variable domain is DVKVTQSSRYLVKRTGEKVFLECVQDMDHENMFWYRQDPGLGLRLIYFSYDVKMKEKGDIPEGYSVSREKKERFSLILESASTNQTSMYLCASYTSDSTTGNTIYFGEGSWLTVV.

This clone is a singleton in its sample. The V call is TRBV5-4, the J call TRBJ1-1; no firm D call. Germline V gives CDR1 SGHNT, CDR2 YYREEE (reference sequence). Trimming cost V 2 bases and J 2 bases, with 7 bases left between them. CDR3 length: 13 residues. CDR3 sequence: CASSFGYNTEAFF. For the CDR3, the DNA is TGTGCCAGCAGCTTCGGGTATAACACTGAAGCTTTCTTT.

The chain is built from TRBV9 and TRBJ2-5, with D tentatively TRBD1 (5 bases). CDR3 length: 14 amino acids. V shed 2 bases and J shed 5 bases, with 13 bases lying between them. From germline, CDR1 is SGDLS and CDR2 YYNGEE. The CDR3 DNA sequence: TGTGCCAGCAGCGTCCTCCAGGGTGGGGAGACCCAGTACTTC. Protein sequence: CASSVLQGGETQYF.

This chain connects TRBV7-6 to TRBJ1-1; 7 bases map to TRBD1. V trimming: 4 bases; J trimming: 10 bases; junction bases outside the gene matches: 15. The CDR3 length is 15 residues. Looked up from germline, CDR1 is SGHVS and CDR2 is FNYEAQ. As DNA, the CDR3 is TGTGCCAGCAGCTCGGGGAACAGGGGCACAGCCCCAGCTTTCTTT. Residues: CASSSGNRGTAPAFF. Filled out from reference TRBV7-6 and TRBJ1-1, the complete variable domain reads GAGVSQSPRYKVTKRGQDVALRCDPISGHVSLYWYRQALGQGPEFLTYFNYEAQQDKSGLPNDRFSAERPEGSISTLTIQRTEQRDSAMYRCASSSGNRGTAPAFFGQGTRLTVV.

This chain uses TRBV5-1 with TRBJ2-3; D perhaps matches TRBD2 (6 bases). The CDR3 totals 17 residues. Germline CDR1 and CDR2: SGHRS and YFSETQ. Deletions cut 5 bases from V and 2 bases from J, with 21 bases between. The CDR3 nucleotides read TGCGCCAGCAGAGTAGGAGGGCCCGGGATATTCACAGATACGCAGTATTTT. Translating it yields CASRVGGPGIFTDTQYF.

The V and J genes are TRBV7-3 and TRBJ2-1; D is ambiguous. V was clipped by 1 base and J by 0 bases, with 7 bases between them. The V gene's germline CDR1 is SGHTA and CDR2 FQGTGA. The CDR3 is 15 residues long. This CDR3 reads CASSLIFSSYNEQFF. The CDR3 DNA follows: TGTGCCAGCAGCTTAATTTTTAGCTCCTACAATGAGCAGTTCTTC.

The chain carries TRBV30 and TRBJ1-4; 8 bases match TRBD1. The germline V gene encodes CDR1 GTSNPN and CDR2 SVGIG (reference sequence). J lost 8 bases, V lost 0 bases, and 5 bases had no gene match. CDR3 length equals 14 residues. The CDR3 DNA reads TGTGCCTGGAGTGTTGGACAGGGTAGGGAAAAACTGTTTTTT. Its protein is CAWSVGQGREKLFF.

The rearrangement joins TRBV18 to TRBJ2-7; no clear D. CDR3 length: 14 residues. V was trimmed by 5 bases and J by 0 bases, leaving 11 bases between them. In germline, CDR1 is KGHSH, CDR2 LQKENI. The DNA for the CDR3 is TGTGCCAGCTCAGGTCAGGCCAGCTCCTACGAGCAGTACTTC. It yields the protein CASSGQASSYEQYF. Supplemented by reference TRBV18 and TRBJ2-7, the full variable domain reads NAGVMQNPRHLVRRRGQEARLRCSPMKGHSHVYWYRQLPEEGLKFMVYLQKENIIDESGMPKERFSAEFPKEGPSILRIQQVVRGDSAAYFCASSGQASSYEQYFGPGTRLTVT.

The chain carries TRBV5-8 and TRBJ2-3, with 7 bases that match TRBD1. Germline V CDR1 and CDR2: SGHTS, YDEGEE. There are 14 residues in the CDR3. With 3 bases clipped from V and 6 bases from J, the junction kept 7 bases outside the gene matches. CDR3 nucleotide sequence: TGTGCCAGCAGCTACTACAGGGGTGATGATACGCAGTATTTT. Protein product: CASSYYRGDDTQYF.

The gene calls are TRBV14 and TRBJ2-2; D possibly corresponds to TRBD1 (5 bases). This CDR3 spans 14 amino acids. Per germline, CDR1 SGHDN and CDR2 FVKESK. V dropped 1 base and J dropped 7 bases, with 10 bases sitting between them. In DNA form, the CDR3 reads TGTGCCAGCAGCCAAGTGGGGCGCGACGGGGAGCTGTTTTTT. Translating it yields CASSQVGRDGELFF.

The chain links TRBV6-1 to TRBJ1-5; D uncertain. The V gene's germline CDR1 is MNHNS and CDR2 SASEGT. CDR3 size: 13 residues. V lost 4 bases, J lost 3 bases, and 7 bases lay in between. DNA of the CDR3: TGTGCCAGCAGTGTTCAGAACAATCAGCCCCAGCATTTT. This sequence encodes CASSVQNNQPQHF.